This T cell receptor beta chain was sequenced during a study of naive and memory T cell subsets. CDR1 is SGHTA and CDR2 is FQGNSA in the germline V gene. V lost 7 bases and J 2 bases, leaving 4 bases between the germline ends. This CDR3 has 11 residues. Ten or more counts support this clonotype. Both TRBC1 and TRBC2 were covered by a beta constant-region primer of two equimolar oligonucleotides. From the UMI-ligation and nested PCR reads, TCRdb called clonotypes with MiXCR, one entry per CDR3 protein. The sample yields more than 25,000 distinct CDR3 sequences, approximately 12% seen once. Sorting gates: effector memory CD45RA-CD27-, EMRA CD45RA+CD27-.

This TCR came from a human donor in good health. Sample: effector memory CD4+ T cells from blood. Described subset: effector memory, CD45RA- CD27-. V gene TRBV7-2 combines with J gene TRBJ2-3; D remains ambiguous. CDR3 nucleotides: TGTGCCAGCACCTACACAGATACGCAGTATTTT. Residues: CASTYTDTQYF.